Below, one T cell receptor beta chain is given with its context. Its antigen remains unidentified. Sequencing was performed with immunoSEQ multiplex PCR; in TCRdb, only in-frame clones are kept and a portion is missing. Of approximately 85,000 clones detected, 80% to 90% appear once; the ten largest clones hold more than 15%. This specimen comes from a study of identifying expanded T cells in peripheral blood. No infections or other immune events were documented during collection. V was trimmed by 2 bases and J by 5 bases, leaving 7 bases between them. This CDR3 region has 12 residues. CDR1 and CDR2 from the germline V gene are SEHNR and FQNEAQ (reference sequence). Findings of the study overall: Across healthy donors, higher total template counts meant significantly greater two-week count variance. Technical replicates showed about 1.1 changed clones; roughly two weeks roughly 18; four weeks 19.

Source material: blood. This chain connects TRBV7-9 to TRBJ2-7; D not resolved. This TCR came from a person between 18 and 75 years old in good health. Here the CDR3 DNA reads TGTGCCAGCAGCTTAATCACCGACGAGCAGTACTTC. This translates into CASSLITDEQYF.